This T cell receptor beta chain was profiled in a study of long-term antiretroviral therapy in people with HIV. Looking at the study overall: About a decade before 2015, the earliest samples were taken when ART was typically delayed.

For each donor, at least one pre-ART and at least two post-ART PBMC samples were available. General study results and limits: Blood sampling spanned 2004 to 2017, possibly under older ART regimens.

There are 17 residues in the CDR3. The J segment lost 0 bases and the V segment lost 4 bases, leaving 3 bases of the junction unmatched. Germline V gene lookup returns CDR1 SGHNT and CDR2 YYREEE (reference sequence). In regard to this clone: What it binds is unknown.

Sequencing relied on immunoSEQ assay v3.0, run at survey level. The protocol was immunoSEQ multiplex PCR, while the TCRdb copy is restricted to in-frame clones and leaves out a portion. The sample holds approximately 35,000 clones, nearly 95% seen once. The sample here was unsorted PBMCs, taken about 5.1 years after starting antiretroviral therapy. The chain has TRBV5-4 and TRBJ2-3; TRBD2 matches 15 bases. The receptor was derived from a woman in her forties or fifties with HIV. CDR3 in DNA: TGTGCCAGCAGCGGGGGACTAGCGGGGGGTAGCACAGATACGCAGTATTTT. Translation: CASSGGLAGGSTDTQYF.